Sequencing of this T cell receptor beta chain was carried out in a study of cytomegalovirus exposure and HLA in healthy donors. Background on the study: When 398 donors were genotyped, roughly four fifths of them were found to fall in the Caucasian-associated ancestry cluster.

This clone occurred a few times. Its antigen is as yet unknown. The PCR used 60 Vbeta and 13 Jbeta primers. Per the original methods: Unique TCR beta chains totaled 65 million to 95 million in a later count, with approximately 10 million of them shared. TCRdb keeps only in-frame clones here, not all; method: immunoSEQ multiplex PCR. V, J and clone size reflect that table, while D and trimming were determined from the DNA. The sample carries 140,000 or so clones, about 82% recorded once. Germline assignment: CDR1 MDHEN and CDR2 SYDVKM. V was clipped by 7 bases and J by 1 base, with 11 bases between them. This CDR3 has 15 amino acids. Study-level points and caveats: Some TCR beta chains (164 of them) were listed as cytomegalovirus-associated. With later analysis, a missense DCLRE1C variant became linked to TCR beta V- and J-gene trimming.

The sequenced material came from PBMCs. This receptor was identified in a male donor in good health and CMV-seronegative. The V gene is TRBV28, the J gene TRBJ2-6, with a weak D call TRBD1 (5 bases). The CDR3 nucleotides read TGTGCCAGCATAAGTGGGGCTTCTGGGGCCAACGTCCTGACTTTC. Its translation is CASISGASGANVLTF.